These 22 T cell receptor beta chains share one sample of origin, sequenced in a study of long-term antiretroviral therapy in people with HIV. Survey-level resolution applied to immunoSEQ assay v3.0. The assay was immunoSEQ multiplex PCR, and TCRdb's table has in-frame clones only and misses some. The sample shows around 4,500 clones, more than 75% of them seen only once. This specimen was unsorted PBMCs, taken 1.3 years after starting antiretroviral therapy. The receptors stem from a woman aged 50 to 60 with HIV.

CDR3 amino acids: CASSLLGQGGGYTF. Written as DNA, the CDR3 is TGTGCCAGCAGCTTATTGGGACAGGGGGGAGGCTACACCTTC. V gene TRBV7-2 combines with J gene TRBJ1-2, with 11 bases aligning to TRBD1. Looked up from germline, CDR1 is SGHTA and CDR2 is FQGNSA. With 2 bases clipped from V and 8 bases from J, the junction kept 4 bases outside the gene matches. CDR3 size: 14 residues.

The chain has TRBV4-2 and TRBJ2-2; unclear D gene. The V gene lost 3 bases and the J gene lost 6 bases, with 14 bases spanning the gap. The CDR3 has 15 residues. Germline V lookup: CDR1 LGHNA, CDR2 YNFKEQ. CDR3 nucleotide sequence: TGTGCCAGCAGCCAGCAGATGGGTATCCCCGGGGAGCTGTTTTTT. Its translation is CASSQQMGIPGELFF.

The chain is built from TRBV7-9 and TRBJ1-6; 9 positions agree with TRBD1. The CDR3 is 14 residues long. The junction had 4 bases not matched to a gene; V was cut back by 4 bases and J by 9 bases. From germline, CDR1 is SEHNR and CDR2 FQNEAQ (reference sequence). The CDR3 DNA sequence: TGTGCCAGCAGCTGGACAGGGGAGCGTTCACCCCTCCACTTT. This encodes CASSWTGERSPLHF.

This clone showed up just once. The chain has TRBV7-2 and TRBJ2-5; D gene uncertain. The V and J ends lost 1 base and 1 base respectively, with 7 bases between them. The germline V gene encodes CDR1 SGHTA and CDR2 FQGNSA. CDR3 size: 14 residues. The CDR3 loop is CASSLGGPQETQYF. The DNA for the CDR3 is TGTGCCAGCAGCTTAGGGGGTCCCCAAGAGACCCAGTACTTC.

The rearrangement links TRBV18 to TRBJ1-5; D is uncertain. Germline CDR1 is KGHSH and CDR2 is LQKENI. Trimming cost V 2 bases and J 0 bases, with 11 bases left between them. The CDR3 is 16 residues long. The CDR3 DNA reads TGTGCCAGCTCACCAAGCCAGTTACTTAGCAATCAGCCCCAGCATTTT. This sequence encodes CASSPSQLLSNQPQHF. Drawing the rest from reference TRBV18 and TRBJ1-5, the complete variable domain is NAGVMQNPRHLVRRRGQEARLRCSPMKGHSHVYWYRQLPEEGLKFMVYLQKENIIDESGMPKERFSAEFPKEGPSILRIQQVVRGDSAAYFCASSPSQLLSNQPQHFGDGTRLSIL.

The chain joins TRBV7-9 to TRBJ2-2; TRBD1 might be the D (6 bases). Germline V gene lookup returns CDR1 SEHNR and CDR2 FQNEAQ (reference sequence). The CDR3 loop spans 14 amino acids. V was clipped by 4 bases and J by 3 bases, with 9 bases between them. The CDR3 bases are TGTGCCAGCAGCTCAGGACAGCACACCGGGGAGCTGTTTTTT. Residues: CASSSGQHTGELFF. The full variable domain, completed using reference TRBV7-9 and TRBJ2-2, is DTGVSQNPRHKITKRGQNVTFRCDPISEHNRLYWYRQTLGQGPEFLTYFQNEAQLEKSRLLSDRFSAERPKGSFSTLEIQRTEQGDSAMYLCASSSGQHTGELFFGEGSRLTVL.

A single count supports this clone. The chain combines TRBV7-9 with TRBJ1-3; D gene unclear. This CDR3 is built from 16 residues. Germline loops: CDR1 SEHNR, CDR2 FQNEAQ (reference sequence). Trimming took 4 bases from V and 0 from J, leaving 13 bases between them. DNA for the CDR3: TGTGCCAGCAGCTCCCCCGGTCCCACCTCTGGAAACACCATATATTTT. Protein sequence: CASSSPGPTSGNTIYF.

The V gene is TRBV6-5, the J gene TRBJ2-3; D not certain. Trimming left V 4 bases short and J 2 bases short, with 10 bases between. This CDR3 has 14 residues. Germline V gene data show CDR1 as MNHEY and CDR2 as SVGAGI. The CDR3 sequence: CASSFRRVTDTQYF. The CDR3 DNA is TGTGCCAGCAGTTTCCGGAGAGTCACAGATACGCAGTATTTT.

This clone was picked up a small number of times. As DNA, the CDR3 is TGCGCCAGGCTTGGGGGGAATCAGCCCCAGCATTTT. Protein: CARLGGNQPQHF. The rearrangement uses TRBV10-1 and TRBJ1-5; D perhaps matches TRBD1 (5 bases). V was cut by 9 bases and J by 4 bases, with 10 bases left in between. The germline V gene encodes CDR1 WNHNN and CDR2 SYGVQD (reference sequence). This CDR3 is 12 amino acids long.

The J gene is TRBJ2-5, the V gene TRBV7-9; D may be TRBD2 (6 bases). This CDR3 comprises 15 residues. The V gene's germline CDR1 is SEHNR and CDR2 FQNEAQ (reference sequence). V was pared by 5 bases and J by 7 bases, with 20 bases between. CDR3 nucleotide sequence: TGTGCCAGCAGCCCCATCTCGCGGGGCCTCGGGACCCAGTACTTC. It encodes CASSPISRGLGTQYF.

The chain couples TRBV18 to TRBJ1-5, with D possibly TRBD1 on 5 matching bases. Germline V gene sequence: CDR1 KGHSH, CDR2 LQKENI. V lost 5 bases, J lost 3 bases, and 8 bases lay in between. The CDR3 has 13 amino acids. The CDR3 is CASSGGPNQPQHF. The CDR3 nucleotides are TGTGCCAGCTCAGGGGGTCCCAATCAGCCCCAGCATTTT.

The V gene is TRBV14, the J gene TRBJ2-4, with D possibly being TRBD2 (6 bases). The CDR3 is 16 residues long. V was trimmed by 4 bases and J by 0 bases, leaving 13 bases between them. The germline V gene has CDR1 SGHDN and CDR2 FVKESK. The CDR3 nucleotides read TGTGCCAGCAGCCTACAGGAGGGTTTAGCCAAAAACATTCAGTACTTC. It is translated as CASSLQEGLAKNIQYF.

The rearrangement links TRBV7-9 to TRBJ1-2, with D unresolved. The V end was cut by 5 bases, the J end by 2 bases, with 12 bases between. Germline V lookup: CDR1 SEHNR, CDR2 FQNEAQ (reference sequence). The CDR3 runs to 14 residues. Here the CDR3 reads CASSPGAINYGYTF. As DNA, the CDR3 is TGTGCCAGCAGCCCCGGAGCGATAAACTATGGCTACACCTTC.

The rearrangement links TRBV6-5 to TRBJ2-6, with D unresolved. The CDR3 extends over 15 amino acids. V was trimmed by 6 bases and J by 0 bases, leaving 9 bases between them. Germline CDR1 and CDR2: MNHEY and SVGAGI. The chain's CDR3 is CASRETDSGANVLTF. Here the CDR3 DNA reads TGTGCCAGCAGGGAAACAGACTCTGGGGCCAACGTCCTGACTTTC.

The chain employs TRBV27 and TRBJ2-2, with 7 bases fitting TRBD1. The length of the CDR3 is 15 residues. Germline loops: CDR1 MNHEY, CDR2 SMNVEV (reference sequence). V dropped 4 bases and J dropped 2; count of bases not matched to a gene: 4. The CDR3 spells CASSSHRGNTGELFF. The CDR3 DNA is TGTGCCAGCAGTTCTCACAGGGGTAACACCGGGGAGCTGTTTTTT.

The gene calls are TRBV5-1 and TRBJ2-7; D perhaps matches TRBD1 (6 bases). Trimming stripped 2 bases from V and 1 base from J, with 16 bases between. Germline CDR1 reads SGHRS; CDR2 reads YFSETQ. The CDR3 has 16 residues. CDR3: CASSLMSSQGSYEQYF. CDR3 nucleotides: TGCGCCAGCAGCTTAATGTCGAGTCAGGGGTCCTACGAGCAGTACTTC.

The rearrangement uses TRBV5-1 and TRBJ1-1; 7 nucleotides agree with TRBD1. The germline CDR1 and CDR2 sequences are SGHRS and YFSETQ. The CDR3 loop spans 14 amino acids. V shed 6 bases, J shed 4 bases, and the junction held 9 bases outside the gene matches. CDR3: CASTQQGLGTEAFF. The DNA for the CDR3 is TGCGCCAGCACCCAACAGGGGTTGGGCACTGAAGCTTTCTTT. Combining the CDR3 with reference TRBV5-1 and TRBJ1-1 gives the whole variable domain KAGVTQTPRYLIKTRGQQVTLSCSPISGHRSVSWYQQTPGQGLQFLFEYFSETQRNKGNFPGRFSGRQFSNSRSEMNVSTLELGDSALYLCASTQQGLGTEAFFGQGTRLTVV.

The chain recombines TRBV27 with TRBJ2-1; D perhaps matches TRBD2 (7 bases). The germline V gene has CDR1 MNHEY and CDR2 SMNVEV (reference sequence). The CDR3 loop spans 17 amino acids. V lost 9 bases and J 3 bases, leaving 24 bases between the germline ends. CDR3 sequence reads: CASPWWRCGGLYNEQFF. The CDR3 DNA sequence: TGTGCCAGTCCCTGGTGGCGATGCGGGGGCCTCTACAATGAGCAGTTCTTC.

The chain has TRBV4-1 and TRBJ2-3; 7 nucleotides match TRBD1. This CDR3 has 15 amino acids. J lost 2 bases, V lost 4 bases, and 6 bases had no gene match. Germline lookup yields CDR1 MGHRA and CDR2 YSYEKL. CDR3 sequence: CASSRQGQVTDTQYF. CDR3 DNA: TGCGCCAGCAGCCGACAGGGCCAAGTCACAGATACGCAGTATTTT.

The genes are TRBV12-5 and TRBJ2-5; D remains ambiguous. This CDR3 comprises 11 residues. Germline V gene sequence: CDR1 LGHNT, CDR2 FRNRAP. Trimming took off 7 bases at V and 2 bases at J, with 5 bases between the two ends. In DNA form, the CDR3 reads TGTGCTAGTGCCTTACAAGAGACCCAGTACTTC. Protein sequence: CASALQETQYF.

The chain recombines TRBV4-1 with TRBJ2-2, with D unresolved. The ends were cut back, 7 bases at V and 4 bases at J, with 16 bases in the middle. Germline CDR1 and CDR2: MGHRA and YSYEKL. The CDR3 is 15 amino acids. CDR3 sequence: CASNLGPLGTGELFF. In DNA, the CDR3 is TGCGCCAGCAACCTAGGGCCCCTTGGCACCGGGGAGCTGTTTTTT.

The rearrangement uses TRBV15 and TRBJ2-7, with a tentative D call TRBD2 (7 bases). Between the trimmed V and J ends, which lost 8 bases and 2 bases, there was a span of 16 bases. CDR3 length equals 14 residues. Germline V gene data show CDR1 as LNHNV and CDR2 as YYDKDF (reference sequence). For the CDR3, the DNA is TGTGCCACCCTCGGGGGGCCATCTCCCTACGAGCAGTACTTC. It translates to CATLGGPSPYEQYF.